The rows below give T cell receptor beta chains drawn from one sample of a study of vaccination and CD4 T cells after COVID-19. TCRdb recomputed calls from the PCR reads with MiXCR, one row per CDR3 protein. Of 20,000 to 25,000 distinct CDR3 sequences listed, around 46% are singletons. These receptors' targets are unknown. The specimen was CD4+ T cells from blood, cultured in vitro, collected about 7 months after SARS-CoV-2 vaccination. These receptors were collected from a human donor who had recovered from COVID-19. CDR3s include the opening cysteine and the closing phenylalanine or tryptophan. D genes are given only for firm matches. Clone size is stated in some rows and not others, as once, few, many or a class when expanded.

size	V	J	D	CDR3	DNA
medium-sized	TRBV7-2	TRBJ1-5	.	CASSLQSWGSNQPQHF	TGTGCCAGCAGCCTTCAGAGTTGGGGCTCCAATCAGCCCCAGCATTTT
.	TRBV7-9	TRBJ2-7	TRBD1	CASSSTGTDLSEQYF	TGTGCCAGCAGCTCAACCGGGACAGACCTCTCCGAGCAGTACTTC
few	TRBV7-8	TRBJ1-3	TRBD1	CASSSRTGRPGNTIYF	TGTGCCAGCAGCTCGAGGACAGGTCGACCCGGAAACACCATATATTTT
once	TRBV20-1	TRBJ2-3	TRBD2	CSALLPIAGVSDTQYF	TGCAGTGCTCTTCTTCCGATAGCGGGAGTCTCAGATACGCAGTATTTT
few	TRBV7-9	TRBJ1-5	.	CASSGSDQPQHF	TGTGCCAGCAGCGGCTCGGATCAGCCCCAGCATTTT
.	TRBV19	TRBJ2-6	.	CATGQGSGANVLTF	TGTGCCACCGGTCAAGGCTCTGGGGCCAACGTCCTGACTTTC
few	TRBV7-2	TRBJ2-7	.	CASSLYYEQYF	TGTGCCAGCAGCTTATACTACGAGCAGTACTTC
.	TRBV27	TRBJ1-1	.	CASSFRRGTTEAFF	TGTGCCAGCAGTTTCCGGCGGGGGACCACTGAAGCTTTCTTT
.	TRBV20-1	TRBJ2-7	TRBD2	CSARIAGAYEQYF	TGCAGTGCTCGAATAGCGGGAGCCTACGAGCAGTACTTC
few	TRBV27	TRBJ2-1	.	CASRELSYNEQFF	TGTGCCAGCAGGGAGTTATCCTACAATGAGCAGTTCTTC
.	TRBV7-9	TRBJ1-1	TRBD1	CASSFDSGTGEDTEAFF	TGTGCCAGCAGCTTTGACAGTGGAACAGGGGAGGACACTGAAGCTTTCTTT
.	TRBV28	TRBJ1-2	TRBD1	CASSFLDRNLRYGYTF	TGTGCCAGCAGTTTCCTGGACAGGAACCTGCGCTATGGCTACACCTTC
few	TRBV6-1	TRBJ1-1	.	CASRYGLNSNTEAFF	TGTGCCAGCCGGTACGGGTTAAATTCGAACACTGAAGCTTTCTTT